Below are 15 T cell receptor beta chains sequenced from a single sample in a study of blood T cell repertoires in COVID-19. Clones were sequenced by immunoSEQ multiplex PCR, and TCRdb holds only the in-frame ones, with some missing. The sample consists of under 300,000 clones, about 88% of them appearing once. Source material: peripheral blood. These receptors all come from a woman in her forties who had recovered from COVID-19.

The gene calls are TRBV5-4 and TRBJ1-1; D ambiguous. CDR3 length equals 15 residues. Germline V CDR1 and CDR2: SGHNT, YYREEE (reference sequence). The V and J ends lost 4 bases and 0 bases respectively, with 13 bases between them. The CDR3 DNA is TGTGCCAGCAGCGATCCACAGACCTTGAACACTGAAGCTTTCTTT. Translating it yields CASSDPQTLNTEAFF.

CDR3 in amino acids: CASSQARGGRYEQYF. DNA for the CDR3: TGTGCCAGCAGCCAAGCTCGCGGGGGGCGTTACGAGCAGTACTTC. J is TRBJ2-7 and V is TRBV3-1 (or the pseudogene TRBV3-2); 8 nucleotides line up with TRBD2. CDR1 is LGHDT, CDR2 YNNKEL, per germline (reference sequence). The CDR3 sequence is 15 residues long. V was pared by 1 base and J by 4 bases, with 6 bases of the junction left unmatched.

The chain uses TRBV18 and TRBJ2-2, with 11 nucleotides matching TRBD2. CDR3 size: 16 residues. The junction had 5 bases not matched to a gene; V was cut back by 5 bases and J by 3 bases. Germline V gene data show CDR1 as KGHSH and CDR2 as LQKENI. In DNA form, the CDR3 reads TGTGCCAGCTCAGTACAACTAGCGGGGGACACCGGGGAGCTGTTTTTT. It encodes CASSVQLAGDTGELFF. Combining the CDR3 with reference TRBV18 and TRBJ2-2 gives the whole variable domain NAGVMQNPRHLVRRRGQEARLRCSPMKGHSHVYWYRQLPEEGLKFMVYLQKENIIDESGMPKERFSAEFPKEGPSILRIQQVVRGDSAAYFCASSVQLAGDTGELFFGEGSRLTVL.

V usage is TRBV19 and J usage is TRBJ2-7, with TRBD1 matching over 8 bases. CDR1 is LNHDA and CDR2 is SQIVND in the germline V gene (reference sequence). The ends lost 5 bases at V and 3 bases at J; junction bases unmatched: 6. The CDR3 has 14 residues. This CDR3 is CASSPGQGRYEQYF. The CDR3 bases are TGTGCCAGTAGTCCCGGACAGGGCCGCTACGAGCAGTACTTC.

This chain connects TRBV19 to TRBJ2-5; unclear D gene. Germline V gene sequence: CDR1 LNHDA, CDR2 SQIVND (reference sequence). Between the trimmed V and J ends, which lost 3 bases and 1 base, there was a span of 9 bases. The CDR3 runs 14 residues. CDR3 sequence: CASSMIPGQETQYF. The CDR3 DNA follows: TGTGCCAGTAGTATGATCCCGGGCCAAGAGACCCAGTACTTC. Full variable domain (rest looked up from reference TRBV19 and TRBJ2-5): DGGITQSPKYLFRKEGQNVTLSCEQNLNHDAMYWYRQDPGQGLRLIYYSQIVNDFQKGDIAEGYSVSREKKESFPLTVTSAQKNPTAFYLCASSMIPGQETQYFGPGTRLLVL.

The rearrangement joins TRBV27 to TRBJ2-1, with D maybe TRBD1 (5 bases). Looked up from germline, CDR1 is MNHEY and CDR2 is SMNVEV (reference sequence). The CDR3 totals 14 residues. Trimming cost V 7 bases and J 7 bases, with 17 bases left between them. Written as DNA, the CDR3 is TGTGCCAGCAATGACAAAGGGGTCAAGAATGAGCAGTTCTTC. This codes for CASNDKGVKNEQFF.

The V gene is TRBV6-5, the J gene TRBJ1-6, with a weak D call TRBD1 (5 bases). Trimming stripped 1 base from V and 10 bases from J, with 11 bases between. The CDR3 runs 14 residues. From germline, CDR1 is MNHEY and CDR2 SVGAGI. CDR3 nucleotide sequence: TGTGCCAGCAGTTACTACCAGGGCTTGTCACCCCTCCACTTT. This encodes CASSYYQGLSPLHF.

The rearrangement links TRBV6-5 to TRBJ2-3; D is perhaps TRBD1 (5 bases). There are 13 residues in the CDR3. The ends were cut back, 6 bases at V and 6 bases at J, with 13 bases in the middle. CDR1 and CDR2 from the germline V gene are MNHEY and SVGAGI. The CDR3 coding sequence is TGTGCCAGCAGAATTACAGGCTCCGATACGCAGTATTTT. Translated, it gives CASRITGSDTQYF.

This clone was detected a few times. The rearrangement uses TRBV2 and TRBJ1-5, with 7 bases aligning to TRBD1. The CDR3 is 16 residues long. Germline CDR1 reads SNHLY; CDR2 reads FYNNEI. The J segment lost 2 bases and the V segment lost 0 bases, leaving 4 bases of the junction unmatched. The chain's CDR3 is CASSEAGQGGNQPQHF. DNA for the CDR3: TGTGCCAGCAGTGAAGCTGGGCAGGGGGGCAATCAGCCCCAGCATTTT.

This clone has just one count. The chain couples TRBV6-2 or TRBV6-3 to TRBJ1-1; TRBD1 matches at 9 bases. CDR1 MNHEY and CDR2 SVGEGT come from the germline V gene. V dropped 0 bases and J dropped 5; count of bases not matched to a gene: 1. CDR3 length equals 14 residues. CDR3 protein: CASSYSGQGTEAFF. The CDR3 region has the DNA TGTGCCAGCAGTTACTCGGGACAGGGAACTGAAGCTTTCTTT.

This chain links TRBV18 with TRBJ2-7, with 10 bases aligning to TRBD1. This CDR3 has 14 residues. V was clipped by 3 bases and J by 5 bases; unmatched bases: 4. Looked up from germline, CDR1 is KGHSH and CDR2 is LQKENI. The CDR3 sequence is CASSPPGQGNEQYV. The CDR3 DNA reads TGTGCCAGCTCACCCCCGGGACAGGGGAACGAGCAGTACGTC.

The J gene is TRBJ2-2, the V gene TRBV19; 9 bases line up with TRBD1. Germline V CDR1 and CDR2: LNHDA, SQIVND (reference sequence). V lost 1 base, J lost 5 bases, and 11 bases stayed unmatched. CDR3 length: 18 residues. The DNA for the CDR3 is TGTGCCAGTAGTATAGGGCGGGGCGGACAGGGGAAAACCGGGGAGCTGTTTTTT. Its protein product is CASSIGRGGQGKTGELFF.

This clone appeared a single time. The J gene is TRBJ2-3, the V gene TRBV19; a possible D gene is TRBD2 (5 bases). The CDR3 covers 15 residues. In germline, CDR1 is LNHDA, CDR2 SQIVND (reference sequence). V lost 8 bases and J lost 3, with 18 bases in between. The CDR3 sequence is CASSLLGSSTDTQYF. The CDR3 DNA reads as TGTGCCAGTTCCTTATTGGGGAGTAGTACAGATACGCAGTATTTT.

V and J are TRBV7-9 and TRBJ2-1; 7 nucleotides line up with TRBD2. The V gene end was trimmed by 5 bases and the J gene end by 5 bases; junction bases not matched to a gene: 3. CDR3 size: 13 residues. In germline, CDR1 is SEHNR, CDR2 FQNEAQ (reference sequence). The CDR3 loop is CASSPGGHNEQFF. DNA of the CDR3: TGTGCCAGCAGCCCGGGGGGACACAATGAGCAGTTCTTC.

The CDR3 sequence: CASRVAGVDTQYF. The DNA of the CDR3 is TGTGCCAGCAGGGTAGCGGGAGTAGATACGCAGTATTTT. This chain uses TRBV25-1 with TRBJ2-3, with TRBD2 matching 9 bases. The CDR3 runs 13 residues. Germline assignment: CDR1 MGHDK and CDR2 SYGVNS. Trimming removed 6 bases from V and 5 bases from J; junction bases left unmatched: 3.